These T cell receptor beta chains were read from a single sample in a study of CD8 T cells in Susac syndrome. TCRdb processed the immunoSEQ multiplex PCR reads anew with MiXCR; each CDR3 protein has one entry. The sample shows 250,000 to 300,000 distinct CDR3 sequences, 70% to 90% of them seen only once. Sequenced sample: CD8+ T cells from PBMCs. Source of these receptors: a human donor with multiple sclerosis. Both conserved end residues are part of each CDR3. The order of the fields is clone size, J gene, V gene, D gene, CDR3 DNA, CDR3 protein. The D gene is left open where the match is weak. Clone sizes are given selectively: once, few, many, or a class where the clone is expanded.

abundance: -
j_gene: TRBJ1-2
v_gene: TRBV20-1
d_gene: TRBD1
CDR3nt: TGCAGTGCTCCGGGACAGAAAGTTGGCTACACCTTC
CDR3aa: CSAPGQKVGYTF

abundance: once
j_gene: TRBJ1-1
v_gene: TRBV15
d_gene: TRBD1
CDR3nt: TGTGCCACCAGCAGGCCGGGACAGGGGAGATCGGGCACTGAAGCTTTCTTT
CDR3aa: CATSRPGQGRSGTEAFF

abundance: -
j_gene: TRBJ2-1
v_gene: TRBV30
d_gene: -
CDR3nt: TGTGCCTGGAGAAACCGTCGAGCTTTAGGCAATGAGCAGTTCTTC
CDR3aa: CAWRNRRALGNEQFF

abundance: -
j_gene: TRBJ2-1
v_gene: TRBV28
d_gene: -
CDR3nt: TGTGCCAGCAGTTGGGGGGAGGATTACAATGAGCAGTTCTTC
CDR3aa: CASSWGEDYNEQFF

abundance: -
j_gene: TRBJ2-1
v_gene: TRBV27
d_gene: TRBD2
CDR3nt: TGTGCCAGCAGAGCGGGAGGGCCCGTCAATGAGCAGTTCTTC
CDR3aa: CASRAGGPVNEQFF

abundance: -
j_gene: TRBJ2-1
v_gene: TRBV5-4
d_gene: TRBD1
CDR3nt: TGTGCCAACAGGGAAGGGACAGCTGGATACAATGAGCAGTTCTTC
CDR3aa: CANREGTAGYNEQFF

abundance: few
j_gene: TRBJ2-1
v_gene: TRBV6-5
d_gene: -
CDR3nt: TGTGCCAGCAGTTCGCAGGGAGAGGGACGCGAGCATGAGCAGTTCTTC
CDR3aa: CASSSQGEGREHEQFF

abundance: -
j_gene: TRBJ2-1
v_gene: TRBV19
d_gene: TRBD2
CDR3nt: TGTGCCAGTAGTACCCAGGGACTAGCGGGGTACAATGAGCAGTTCTTC
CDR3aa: CASSTQGLAGYNEQFF

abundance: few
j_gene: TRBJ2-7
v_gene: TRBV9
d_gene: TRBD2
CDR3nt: TGTGCCAGCAGCGTAGCCGGGAGGGCGGACGAGCAGTACTTC
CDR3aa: CASSVAGRADEQYF

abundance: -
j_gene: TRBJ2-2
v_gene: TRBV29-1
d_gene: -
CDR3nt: TGCAGCGTTGGGGACGGGGAGCTGTTTTTT
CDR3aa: CSVGDGELFF

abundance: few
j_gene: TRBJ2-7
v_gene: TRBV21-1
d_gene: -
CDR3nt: TGTGCCTGGGGAGTTGATACCTACGAGCAGTACTTC
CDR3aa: CAWGVDTYEQYF

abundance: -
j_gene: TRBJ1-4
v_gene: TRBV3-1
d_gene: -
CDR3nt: TGTGCCAGCAGCCAAGACAGGTTAGGTGAAAAACTGTTTTTT
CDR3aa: CASSQDRLGEKLFF

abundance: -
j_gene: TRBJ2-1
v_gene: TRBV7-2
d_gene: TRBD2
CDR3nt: TGTGCCAGCAGCCACCACCGCGGGACTATCGGGAATGAGCAGTTCTTC
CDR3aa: CASSHHRGTIGNEQFF

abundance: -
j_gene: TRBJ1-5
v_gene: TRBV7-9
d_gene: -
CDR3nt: TGTGCCAGCAGCTTACACGGGGCCAGCAATCAGCCCCAGCATTTT
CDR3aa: CASSLHGASNQPQHF

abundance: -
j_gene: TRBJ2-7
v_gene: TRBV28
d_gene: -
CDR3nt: TGTGCCAGCAGTCTCAGGGTGGCCGAGCAGTACTTC
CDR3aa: CASSLRVAEQYF

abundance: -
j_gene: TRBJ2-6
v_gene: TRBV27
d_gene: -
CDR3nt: TGTGCCAGCAGTTATGGGTCTGGGGCCAACGTCCTGACTTTC
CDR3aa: CASSYGSGANVLTF

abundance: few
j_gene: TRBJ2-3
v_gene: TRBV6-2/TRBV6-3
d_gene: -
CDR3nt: TGTGCCAGCAGTTACTCGCTTTGGGATACGGCCACAGATACGCAGTATTTT
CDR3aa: CASSYSLWDTATDTQYF

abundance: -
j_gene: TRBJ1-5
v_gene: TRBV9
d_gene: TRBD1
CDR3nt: TGTGCCAGCAGCGTCGGGACAGGGAAGGCCCAGCCCCAGCATTTT
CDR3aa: CASSVGTGKAQPQHF

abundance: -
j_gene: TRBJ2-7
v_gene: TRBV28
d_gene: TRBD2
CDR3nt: TGTGCCAGCAATGGACTAGCGGGGCTCTACGAGCAGTACTTC
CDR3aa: CASNGLAGLYEQYF

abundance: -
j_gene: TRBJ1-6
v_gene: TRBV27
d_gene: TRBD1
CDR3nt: TGTGCCAGCAGACCTCTGGGACAGGGGGATTCACCCCTCCACTTT
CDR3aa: CASRPLGQGDSPLHF

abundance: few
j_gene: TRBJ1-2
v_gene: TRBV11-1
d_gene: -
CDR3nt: TGTGCCAGCAGCGCCACGGCGGCCGCCTCTACTAACTATGGCTACACCTTC
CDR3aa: CASSATAAASTNYGYTF

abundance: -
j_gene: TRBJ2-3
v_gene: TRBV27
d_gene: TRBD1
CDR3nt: TGTGCCAGCAGTTTATCCCCCGGGACAGGGCTCACAGATACGCAGTATTTT
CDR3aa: CASSLSPGTGLTDTQYF

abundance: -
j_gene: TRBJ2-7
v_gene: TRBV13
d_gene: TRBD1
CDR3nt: TGTGCCAGCAGCTTAACGGGACAGGGGACCTACGAGCAGTACTTC
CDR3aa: CASSLTGQGTYEQYF

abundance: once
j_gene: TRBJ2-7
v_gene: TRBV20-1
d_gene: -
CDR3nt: TGCAGTGCTAGAGAGGGACACCCCTCGGGCGAGCAGTACTTC
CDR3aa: CSAREGHPSGEQYF

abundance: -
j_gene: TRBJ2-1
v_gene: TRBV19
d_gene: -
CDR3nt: TGTGCCAGTAGTATAAGTCTATACAATGAGCAGTTCTTC
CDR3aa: CASSISLYNEQFF

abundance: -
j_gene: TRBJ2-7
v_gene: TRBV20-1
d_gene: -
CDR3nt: TGCAGTGCCCGGGGACCTCGGGACCCACCCTACGAGCAGTACTTC
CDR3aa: CSARGPRDPPYEQYF

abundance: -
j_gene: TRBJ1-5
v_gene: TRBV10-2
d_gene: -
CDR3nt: TGCGCCAGCAGTGATACAGTCCGCTCGTCCCCCCAGCATTTT
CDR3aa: CASSDTVRSSPQHF

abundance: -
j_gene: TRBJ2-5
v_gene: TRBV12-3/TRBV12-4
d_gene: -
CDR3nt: TGTGCCAGCAGTTTGAGGGCAAGCCAAGAGACCCAGTACTTC
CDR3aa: CASSLRASQETQYF

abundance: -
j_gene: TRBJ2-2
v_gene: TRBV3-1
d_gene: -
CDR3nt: TGTGCCAGCAGCCAAGTCGGACTACGGGGGAGGACCGACAGCGGGGAGCTGTTTTTT
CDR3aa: CASSQVGLRGRTDSGELFF

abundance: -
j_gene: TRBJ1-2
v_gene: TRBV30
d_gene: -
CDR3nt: TGTGCCTGGAGTTCGGCTTTAACTATGGTCTACACCTTC
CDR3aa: CAWSSALTMVYTF

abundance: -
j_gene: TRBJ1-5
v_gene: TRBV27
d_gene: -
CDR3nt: TGTGCCAGCAGCTCCCAAGTCCTCCAGCCCCAGCATTTT
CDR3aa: CASSSQVLQPQHF

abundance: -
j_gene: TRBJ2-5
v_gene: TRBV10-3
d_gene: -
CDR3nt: TGTGCCATCAGTGACGGTATGGCAGGGGGGCAAGAGACCCAGTACTTC
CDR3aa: CAISDGMAGGQETQYF

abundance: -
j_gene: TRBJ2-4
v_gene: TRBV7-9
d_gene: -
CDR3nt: TGTGCCAGCAGCTTATCGCTGTCGAGAGAAAACATTCAGTACTTC
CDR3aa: CASSLSLSRENIQYF

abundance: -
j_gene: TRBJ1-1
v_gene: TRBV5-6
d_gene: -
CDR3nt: TGTGCCAGCAGCCCCGGGACACTGAACACTGAAGCTTTCTTT
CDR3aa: CASSPGTLNTEAFF

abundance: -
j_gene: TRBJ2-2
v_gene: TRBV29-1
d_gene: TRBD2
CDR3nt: TGCAGCGGAGCCGGGACTAGCGAAGGAGGCGGGGAGCTGTTTTTT
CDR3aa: CSGAGTSEGGGELFF

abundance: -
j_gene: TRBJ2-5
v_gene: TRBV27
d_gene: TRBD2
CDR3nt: TGTGCCAGCTCACGGACTAGCGGGAGGTACCTCCGAGAGACCCAGTACTTC
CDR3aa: CASSRTSGRYLRETQYF

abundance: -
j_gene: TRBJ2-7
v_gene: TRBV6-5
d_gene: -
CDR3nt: TGTGCCAGCAGTTACTCGTCAGGACGGCAGACCTACGAGCAGTACTTC
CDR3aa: CASSYSSGRQTYEQYF

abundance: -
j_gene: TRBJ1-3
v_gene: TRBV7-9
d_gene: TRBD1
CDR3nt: TGTGCCAGCAGATTAACTGACAGGGGATCTGGAAACACCATATATTTT
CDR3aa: CASRLTDRGSGNTIYF

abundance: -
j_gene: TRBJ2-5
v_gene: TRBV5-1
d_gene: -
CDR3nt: TGCGCCAGCAGCTTGGACAGGTACCAAGAGACCCAGTACTTC
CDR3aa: CASSLDRYQETQYF

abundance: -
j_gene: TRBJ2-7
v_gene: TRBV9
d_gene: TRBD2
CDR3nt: TGTGCCAGCAGCGTAGATCAGCGGGAGAGGGAGCAGTACTTC
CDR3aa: CASSVDQREREQYF

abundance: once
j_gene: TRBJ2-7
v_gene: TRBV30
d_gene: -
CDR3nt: TGTGCCTGGAGTGGGGCGGGGACAGTCTCCTACGAGCAGTACTTC
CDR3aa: CAWSGAGTVSYEQYF

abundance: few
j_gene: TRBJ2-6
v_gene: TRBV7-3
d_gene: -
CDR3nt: TGTGCCAGCAGTGAAGAATTCCTCGGGGGGGCCAACGTCCTGACTTTC
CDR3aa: CASSEEFLGGANVLTF

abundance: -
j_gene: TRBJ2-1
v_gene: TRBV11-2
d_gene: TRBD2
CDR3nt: TGTGCCAGCACCCTGGGCGGGAGCTCCTACAATGAGCAGTTCTTC
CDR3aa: CASTLGGSSYNEQFF

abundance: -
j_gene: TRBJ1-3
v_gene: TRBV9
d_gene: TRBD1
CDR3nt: TGTGCCAGCAGCGTCCGACAGGGCCTAGACGGAAACACCATATATTTT
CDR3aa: CASSVRQGLDGNTIYF

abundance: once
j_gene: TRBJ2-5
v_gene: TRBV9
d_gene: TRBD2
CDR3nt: TGTGCCAGCAGCCCAGAGGGGCGGGGGAGAGAGACCCAGTACTTC
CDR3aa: CASSPEGRGRETQYF

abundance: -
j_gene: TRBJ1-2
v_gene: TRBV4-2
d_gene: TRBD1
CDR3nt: TGTGCCAGCAGCCAAGATCGGGGACAGGGGGCGTATGGCTACACCTTC
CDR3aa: CASSQDRGQGAYGYTF

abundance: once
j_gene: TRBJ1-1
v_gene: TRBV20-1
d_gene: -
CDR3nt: TGCAGTGCGAGGGCGCGGGGGGAAACTGAAGCTTTCTTT
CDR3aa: CSARARGETEAFF

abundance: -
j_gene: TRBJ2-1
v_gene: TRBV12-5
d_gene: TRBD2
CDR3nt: TGTGCTAGTGGTTTGGTAAGAGAGGGCCCCTGGAGGCTAGCGGCTTACAATGAGCAGTTCTTC
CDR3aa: CASGLVREGPWRLAAYNEQFF